The clone carrying this TCR beta chain was seen a handful of times. Researchers prepared the TCRbeta library using unique molecular identifiers, the study reports. In TCRdb, the PCR reads were re-called with MiXCR into one record per CDR3 protein. The table lists 90,000 to 100,000 distinct CDR3 sequences, about a quarter of them singletons, with 20% to 25% in the top ten. The record originates from a study of T-cell reconstitution after alpha-beta-depleted transplantation in children. The V gene lost 4 bases and the J gene lost 8 bases, with 15 bases spanning the gap. The CDR3 runs 14 residues. Germline V gene sequence: CDR1 SGHKS, CDR2 YYEKEE (reference sequence).

This chain joins TRBV5-5 and TRBJ2-2, with D possibly TRBD2 on 6 matching bases. The source of this sequence is a boy between 2 and 15 years old with acute lymphoblastic leukemia, due to receive a stem cell transplant. The sample here was PBMCs, taken before TCRalphabeta/CD19-depleted stem cell transplant. The CDR3 protein is CASSPGDLEGELFF. DNA of the CDR3: TGTGCCAGCAGCCCGGGGGATTTGGAGGGGGAGCTGTTTTTT. The whole variable domain, filled in from reference TRBV5-5 and TRBJ2-2, reads DAGVTQSPTHLIKTRGQQVTLRCSPISGHKSVSWYQQVLGQGPQFIFQYYEKEERGRGNFPDRFSARQFPNYSSELNVNALLLGDSALYLCASSPGDLEGELFFGEGSRLTVL.